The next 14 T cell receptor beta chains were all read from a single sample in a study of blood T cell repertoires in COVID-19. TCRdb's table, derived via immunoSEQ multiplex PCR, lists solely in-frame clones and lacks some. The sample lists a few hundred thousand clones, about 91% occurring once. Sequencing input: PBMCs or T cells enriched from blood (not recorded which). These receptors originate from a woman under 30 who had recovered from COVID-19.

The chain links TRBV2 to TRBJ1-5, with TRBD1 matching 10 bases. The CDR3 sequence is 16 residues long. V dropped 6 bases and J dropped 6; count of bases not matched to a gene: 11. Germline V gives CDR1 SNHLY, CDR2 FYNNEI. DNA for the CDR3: TGTGCCAGCAGGGGGACAGGGGCCCGTGGCGGTCAGCCCCAGCATTTT. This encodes CASRGTGARGGQPQHF. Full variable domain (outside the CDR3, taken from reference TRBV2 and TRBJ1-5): EPEVTQTPSHQVTQMGQEVILRCVPISNHLYFYWYRQILGQKVEFLVSFYNNEISEKSEIFDDQFSVERPDGSNFTLKIRSTKLEDSAMYFCASRGTGARGGQPQHFGDGTRLSIL.

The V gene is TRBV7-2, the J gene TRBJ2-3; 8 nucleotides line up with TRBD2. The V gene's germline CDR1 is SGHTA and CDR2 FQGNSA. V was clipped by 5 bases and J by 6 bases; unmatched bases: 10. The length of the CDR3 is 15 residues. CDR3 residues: CASSLGLAHFDTQYF. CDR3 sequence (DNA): TGTGCCAGCAGCCTAGGACTAGCCCACTTCGATACGCAGTATTTT.

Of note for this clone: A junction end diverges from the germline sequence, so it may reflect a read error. The CDR3 sequence: CASSDSGGFDGYTF. The CDR3 bases are TGTGCCAGCAGCGACTCAGGAGGGTTTGATGGCTACACCTTC. The chain is built from TRBV6-4 and TRBJ1-2; D not resolved. Germline CDR1 reads MRHNA; CDR2 reads SNTAGT. This CDR3 is 14 amino acids long.

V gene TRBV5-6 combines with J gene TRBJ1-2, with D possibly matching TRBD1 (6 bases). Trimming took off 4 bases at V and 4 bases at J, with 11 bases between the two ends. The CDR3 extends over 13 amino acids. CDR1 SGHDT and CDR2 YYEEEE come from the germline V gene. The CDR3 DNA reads TGTGCCAGCAGCCTGGACAGATCCTATGGCTACACCTTC. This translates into CASSLDRSYGYTF.

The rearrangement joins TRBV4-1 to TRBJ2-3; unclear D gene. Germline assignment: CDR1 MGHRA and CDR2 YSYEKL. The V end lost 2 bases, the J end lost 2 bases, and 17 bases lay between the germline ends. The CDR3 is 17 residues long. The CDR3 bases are TGCGCCAGCAGCCAACAGAGCCCCCGGGTCCACACAGATACGCAGTATTTT. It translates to CASSQQSPRVHTDTQYF.

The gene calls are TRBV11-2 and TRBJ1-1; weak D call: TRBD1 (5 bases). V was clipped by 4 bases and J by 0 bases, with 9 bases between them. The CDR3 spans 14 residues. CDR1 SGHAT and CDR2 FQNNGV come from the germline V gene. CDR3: CASSSGILNTEAFF. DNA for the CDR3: TGTGCCAGCAGCTCAGGGATCTTGAACACTGAAGCTTTCTTT. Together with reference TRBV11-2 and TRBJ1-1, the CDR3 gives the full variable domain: EAGVAQSPRYKIIEKRQSVAFWCNPISGHATLYWYQQILGQGPKLLIQFQNNGVVDDSQLPKDRFSAERLKGVDSTLKIQPAKLEDSAVYLCASSSGILNTEAFFGQGTRLTVV.

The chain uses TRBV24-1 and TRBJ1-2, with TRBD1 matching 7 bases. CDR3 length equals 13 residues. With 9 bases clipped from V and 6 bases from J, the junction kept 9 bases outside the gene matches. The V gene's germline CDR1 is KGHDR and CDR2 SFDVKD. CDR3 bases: TGTGCCACCGCAAAGACAGACAGGGATGGCTACACCTTC. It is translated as CATAKTDRDGYTF.

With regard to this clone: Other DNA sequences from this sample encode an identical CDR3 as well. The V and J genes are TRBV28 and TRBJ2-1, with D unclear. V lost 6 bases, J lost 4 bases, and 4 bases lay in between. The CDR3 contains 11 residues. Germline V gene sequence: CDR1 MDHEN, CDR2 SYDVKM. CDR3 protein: CASSRYNEQFF. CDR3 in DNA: TGTGCCAGCAGCCGGTACAATGAGCAGTTCTTC.

Written as DNA, the CDR3 is TGTGCCAGTAGTCGGGGACAGTACACAGATACGCAGTATTTT. Its translation is CASSRGQYTDTQYF. The J gene is TRBJ2-3, the V gene TRBV19; 7 nucleotides agree with TRBD1. The V gene's germline CDR1 is LNHDA and CDR2 SQIVND (reference sequence). The V segment lost 5 bases and the J segment 2 bases; nucleotides outside the gene matches: 4. The CDR3 loop spans 14 amino acids.

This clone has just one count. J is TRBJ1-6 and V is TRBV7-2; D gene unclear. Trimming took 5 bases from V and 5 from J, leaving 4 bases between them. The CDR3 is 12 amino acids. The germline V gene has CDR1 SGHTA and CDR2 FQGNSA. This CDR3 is CASSNNNSPLHF. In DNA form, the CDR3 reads TGTGCCAGCAGCAATAATAATTCACCCCTCCACTTT.

Here the CDR3 DNA reads TGTGCCAGCAGCTTAGTTATAGGGGGAGAGACCCAGTACTTC. Protein product: CASSLVIGGETQYF. The rearrangement links TRBV7-8 to TRBJ2-5; possible D gene TRBD1, 6 bases. Germline lookup yields CDR1 SGHVS and CDR2 FQNEAQ. V was trimmed by 1 base and J by 4 bases, leaving 10 bases between them. CDR3 length: 14 residues.

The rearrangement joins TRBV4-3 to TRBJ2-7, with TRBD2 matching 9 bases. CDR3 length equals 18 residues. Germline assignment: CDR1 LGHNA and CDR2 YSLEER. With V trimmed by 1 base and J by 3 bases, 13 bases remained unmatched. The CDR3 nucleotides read TGCGCCAGCAGCCAAGCTGCGGATAGCGGGAGTCCTCTCTACGAGCAGTACTTC. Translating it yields CASSQAADSGSPLYEQYF.

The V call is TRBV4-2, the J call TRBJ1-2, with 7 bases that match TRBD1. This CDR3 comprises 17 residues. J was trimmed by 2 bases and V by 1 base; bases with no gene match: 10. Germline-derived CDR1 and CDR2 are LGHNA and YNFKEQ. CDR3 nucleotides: TGTGCCAGCAGCCAAGTAGGGGGCAGGGGACCCAACTATGGCTACACCTTC. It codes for CASSQVGGRGPNYGYTF.

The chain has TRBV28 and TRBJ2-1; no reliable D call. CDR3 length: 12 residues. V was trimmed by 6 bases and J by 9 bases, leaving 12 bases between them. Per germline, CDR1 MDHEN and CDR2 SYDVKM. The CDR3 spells CASSSTASEQFF. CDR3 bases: TGTGCCAGCAGCTCAACCGCGAGTGAGCAGTTCTTC.